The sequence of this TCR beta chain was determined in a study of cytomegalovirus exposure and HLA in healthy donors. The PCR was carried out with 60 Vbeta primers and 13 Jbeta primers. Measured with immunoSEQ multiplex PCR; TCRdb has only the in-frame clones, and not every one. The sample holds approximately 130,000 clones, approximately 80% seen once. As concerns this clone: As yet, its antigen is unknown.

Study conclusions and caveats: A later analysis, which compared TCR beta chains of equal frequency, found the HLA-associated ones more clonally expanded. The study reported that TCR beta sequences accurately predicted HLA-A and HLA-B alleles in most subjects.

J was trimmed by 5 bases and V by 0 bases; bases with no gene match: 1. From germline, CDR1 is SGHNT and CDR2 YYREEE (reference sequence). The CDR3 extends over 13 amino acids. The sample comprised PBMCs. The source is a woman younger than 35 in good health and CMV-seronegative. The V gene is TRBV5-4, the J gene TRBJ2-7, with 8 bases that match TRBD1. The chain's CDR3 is CASSLETGDEQYF. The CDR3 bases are TGTGCCAGCAGCTTGGAGACAGGGGACGAGCAGTACTTC.